Below are 32 T cell receptor beta chains sequenced from a single sample in a study of regulatory T cells in long-lasting Graves disease. Combining iRepertoire HTBI primers with Arm-PCR of CDR3 regions, the authors built TCR beta libraries. MiXCR was run by TCRdb on the multiplex PCR reads, yielding one entry per CDR3 protein. The data show roughly 410,000 distinct CDR3 sequences, with over 14% seen just once and roughly 8% held by the top ten. Specified time point: newly diagnosed GD, antithyroid drugs for less than 3 months. The authors made the TCR library using RNA they extracted from PBMCs. This sample also appeared in a second study, on T cells in Graves' hyperthyroidism and ophthalmopathy.

The sequences come from peripheral blood mononuclear cells (PBMCs), collected at new diagnosis, from a patient treated with antithyroid drugs. Source of these receptors: a middle-aged woman with Graves disease.

In its sample, this clonotype was seen many times. The rearrangement joins TRBV12-3 or TRBV12-4 to TRBJ1-6, with 8 bases aligning to TRBD1. The CDR3 spans 15 residues. V was pared by 5 bases and J by 6 bases, with 6 bases of the junction left unmatched. As DNA, the CDR3 is TGTGCCAGCAGTCAGGGGACAGGAATTAATTCACCCCTCCACTTT. It codes for CASSQGTGINSPLHF.

The rearrangement uses TRBV3-1 and TRBJ2-7, with TRBD1 identical over 8 bases. The V segment lost 8 bases and the J segment 4 bases; nucleotides outside the gene matches: 10. The CDR3 is 14 residues long. Germline V gene data show CDR1 as LGHDT and CDR2 as YNNKEL (reference sequence). The CDR3 coding sequence is TGTGCCAGCCGCGGACAGGGTGGGTCTTACGAGCAGTACTTC. This gives the protein CASRGQGGSYEQYF.

This clonotype has at least ten counts. The chain is built from TRBV7-9 and TRBJ2-1; 12 bases align to TRBD2. Looked up from germline, CDR1 is SEHNR and CDR2 is FQNEAQ (reference sequence). After removal of 5 bases from V and 7 bases from J, the junction contained 6 bases not matched to a gene. The CDR3 totals 15 residues. CDR3 amino acids: CASSPGLAGDNEQFF. For the CDR3, the DNA is TGTGCCAGCAGCCCGGGACTAGCGGGTGATAATGAGCAGTTCTTC. Full variable domain (remainder filled in from reference TRBV7-9 and TRBJ2-1): DTGVSQNPRHKITKRGQNVTFRCDPISEHNRLYWYRQTLGQGPEFLTYFQNEAQLEKSRLLSDRFSAERPKGSFSTLEIQRTEQGDSAMYLCASSPGLAGDNEQFFGPGTRLTVL.

The chain couples TRBV29-1 to TRBJ2-7; weak D call: TRBD2 (7 bases). Trimming took 0 bases from V and 2 from J, leaving 17 bases between them. Germline lookup yields CDR1 SQVTM and CDR2 ANQGSEA. The CDR3 has 16 amino acids. CDR3 sequence reads: CSVEEGESGDTYEQYF. The CDR3 DNA sequence: TGCAGCGTTGAAGAGGGTGAGAGCGGGGACACCTACGAGCAGTACTTC.

This clonotype has at least ten counts. V and J are TRBV19 and TRBJ1-2; D is ambiguous. The V end was cut by 1 base, the J end by 6 bases, with 15 bases between. This CDR3 is 15 amino acids long. CDR1 is LNHDA and CDR2 is SQIVND in the germline V gene (reference sequence). CDR3 in amino acids: CASSIAGTLGDGYTF. CDR3 DNA sequence: TGTGCCAGTAGTATAGCGGGCACCCTGGGCGATGGCTACACCTTC.

This clonotype was seen many times. The chain is built from TRBV12-3 or TRBV12-4 and TRBJ2-1; 12 positions match TRBD2. The CDR3 runs to 18 residues. J gave up 2 bases and V 7 bases, and 12 bases lay outside the gene matches. CDR3: CASNFRGLAGWAYNEQFF. In DNA form, the CDR3 reads TGTGCCAGCAATTTCCGGGGACTAGCGGGTTGGGCCTACAATGAGCAGTTCTTC.

This clonotype was detected many times. V gene TRBV7-9 combines with J gene TRBJ2-6; D is perhaps TRBD2 (5 bases). The CDR3 has 14 amino acids. Germline CDR1 is SEHNR and CDR2 is FQNEAQ (reference sequence). V lost 3 bases to trimming and J lost 3 bases, with 6 bases between them. The CDR3 sequence is CASSFGDGANVLTF. The CDR3 DNA sequence: TGTGCCAGCAGCTTCGGGGATGGGGCCAACGTCCTGACTTTC.

The chain couples TRBV20-1 to TRBJ2-7; 8 nucleotides match TRBD2. Germline CDR1 reads DFQATT; CDR2 reads SNEGSKA (reference sequence). The ends lost 0 bases at V and 2 bases at J; junction bases unmatched: 6. The CDR3 runs 15 residues. CDR3 in amino acids: CSARDGREGPYEQYF. Here the CDR3 DNA reads TGCAGTGCTAGAGATGGCCGGGAGGGCCCCTACGAGCAGTACTTC.

This clonotype was detected ten times or more. The chain joins TRBV2 to TRBJ1-1, with D maybe TRBD1 (5 bases). V lost 4 bases, J lost 1 base, and 22 bases lay in between. This CDR3 has 18 residues. The germline V gene encodes CDR1 SNHLY and CDR2 FYNNEI. CDR3 coding DNA: TGTGCCAGCAGTGGGTTCGGCAGGGACTCCGCCAGGAACACTGAAGCTTTCTTT. Its protein is CASSGFGRDSARNTEAFF.

This clonotype has more than one count but fewer than ten. The J gene is TRBJ2-7, the V gene TRBV12-3 or TRBV12-4; D is perhaps TRBD1 (7 bases). Trimming left V 8 bases short and J 5 bases short, with 16 bases between. The CDR3 consists of 13 residues. The DNA for the CDR3 is TGTGCCAGCGGGCAGGGGGAGGACGACGAGCAGTACTTC. This gives the protein CASGQGEDDEQYF.

There are many counts of this clonotype. This chain joins TRBV10-3 and TRBJ2-1; 9 bases line up with TRBD2. The CDR3 runs to 17 residues. V gave up 2 bases and J gave up 2 bases; unmatched junction bases: 7. CDR1 and CDR2 from the germline V gene are ENHRY and SYGVKD. CDR3 DNA sequence: TGTGCCATCAGTGAGGGACTAGCGCAACCACCCTACAATGAGCAGTTCTTC. It encodes CAISEGLAQPPYNEQFF.

V gene TRBV9 combines with J gene TRBJ2-7, with no clear D. This CDR3 contains 13 residues. Per the germline V gene, CDR1 is SGDLS and CDR2 is YYNGEE. Trimming pared 1 base from V and 2 bases from J, leaving 7 bases between. CDR3 coding DNA: TGTGCCAGCAGCGTACAATCCCCCTACGAGCAGTACTTC. It translates to CASSVQSPYEQYF.

This clonotype was seen ten or more times. V gene TRBV7-9 combines with J gene TRBJ2-6; D tentatively fits TRBD1 or TRBD2 (6 bases each). V was shortened by 5 bases and J by 4 bases, with 18 bases between the two germline ends. Germline V gives CDR1 SEHNR, CDR2 FQNEAQ (reference sequence). The CDR3 consists of 17 residues. The CDR3 nucleotides are TGTGCCAGCAGCGAAGAGTATAGGGGGGACGGGGCCAACGTCCTGACTTTC. Translation gives CASSEEYRGDGANVLTF.

This clonotype was seen many times. This rearrangement joins TRBV2 to TRBJ2-5; D unresolved. Looked up from germline, CDR1 is SNHLY and CDR2 is FYNNEI. The V gene lost 6 bases and the J gene lost 2 bases, with 10 bases spanning the gap. The CDR3 is 13 amino acids. The CDR3 sequence is CASSQSRQETQYF. The DNA for the CDR3 is TGTGCCAGCAGCCAAAGCAGACAAGAGACCCAGTACTTC.

In its sample, this clonotype was seen many times. The V gene is TRBV6-1, the J gene TRBJ1-1; a weak D match, TRBD1 (5 bases). Germline CDR1 is MNHNS and CDR2 is SASEGT. Trimming shortened V by 1 base and J by 4 bases, and 16 bases separated the two germline ends. This CDR3 has 16 amino acids. The CDR3 is CASSEGGVQVGTEAFF. CDR3 in DNA: TGTGCCAGCAGTGAAGGTGGAGTACAGGTTGGCACTGAAGCTTTCTTT.

Only a few counts were recorded for this clonotype. The chain recombines TRBV5-6 with TRBJ1-1, with 7 bases aligning to TRBD1. After removal of 3 bases from V and 0 bases from J, the junction contained 5 bases not matched to a gene. The CDR3 spans 15 residues. The germline V gene encodes CDR1 SGHDT and CDR2 YYEEEE. The CDR3 spells CASSSWDSLNTEAFF. As DNA, the CDR3 is TGTGCCAGCAGCTCTTGGGACAGCCTGAACACTGAAGCTTTCTTT. Supplemented by reference TRBV5-6 and TRBJ1-1, the full variable domain reads DAGVTQSPTHLIKTRGQQVTLRCSPKSGHDTVSWYQQALGQGPQFIFQYYEEEERQRGNFPDRFSGHQFPNYSSELNVNALLLGDSALYLCASSSWDSLNTEAFFGQGTRLTVV.

Of note for this clonotype: Being one base from a much bigger clone, this may be a read error. This chain links TRBV11-2 with TRBJ2-2; 8 bases match TRBD1. The CDR3 covers 17 residues. Germline-derived CDR1 and CDR2 are SGHAT and FQNNGV. CDR3 DNA: TGTACCAGCAGCTTAGTTGCGTCAGGACAGGGCACCGGGGAGCTGTTTTTT. Protein sequence: CTSSLVASGQGTGELFF.

This clonotype was observed many times. The chain is built from TRBV20-1 and TRBJ2-3, with 10 bases lining up with TRBD2. Trimming cost V 4 bases and J 2 bases; bases outside gene matches: 3. The CDR3 has 14 amino acids. Germline CDR1 DFQATT, CDR2 SNEGSKA (reference sequence). As DNA, the CDR3 is TGCAGTGCTATAGCGGGAGGTCCCACAGATACGCAGTATTTT. Translating it yields CSAIAGGPTDTQYF.

Regarding this clonotype: A far larger clone is a single base away, which makes a read error likely. The chain carries TRBV7-9 and TRBJ2-7; D may be TRBD1 (6 bases). Germline V gene data show CDR1 as SEHNR and CDR2 as FQNEAQ (reference sequence). CDR3 length equals 14 residues. CDR3 nucleotides: TGTGCCGGCAGCCCAACAATACAGGGATACGAGCAGTACTTC. Translating it yields CAGSPTIQGYEQYF.

To note about this clonotype: This may come from a read error, since a much larger clone is one base off. This chain connects TRBV11-2 to TRBJ2-5; D assignment may be TRBD1 or TRBD2 (5 bases each). CDR3 size: 15 residues. Per the germline V gene, CDR1 is SGHAT and CDR2 is FQNNGV. DNA of the CDR3: TGTGACAGCAGAGCCGGGACCCACGTGGGGGAGACCCAGTACTTC. This encodes CDSRAGTHVGETQYF.

For this clonotype: This may come from a read error, since a much larger clone is one base off. For the CDR3, the DNA is TGTGCCAGCAGTCCCGGGGGGGACTACAATGAGCAGTTCTTC. The encoded protein is CASSPGGDYNEQFF. The gene calls are TRBV6-1 and TRBJ2-1; 8 positions agree with TRBD2. Losses at the gene ends were 5 bases for V and 3 bases for J; bases not matched to a gene: 3. CDR1 and CDR2 (germline): MNHNS, SASEGT. The CDR3 is 14 residues long.

This clonotype appeared many times. V and J are TRBV7-9 and TRBJ2-2, with 10 bases matching TRBD2. This CDR3 has 15 amino acids. Per the germline V gene, CDR1 is SEHNR and CDR2 is FQNEAQ (reference sequence). With 7 bases clipped from V and 1 base from J, the junction kept 3 bases outside the gene matches. The CDR3 protein is CASKRTSGNTGELFF. CDR3 bases: TGTGCCAGCAAGCGGACTAGCGGGAACACCGGGGAGCTGTTTTTT.

The chain joins TRBV28 to TRBJ1-4; D might be TRBD1 (5 bases). Germline CDR1 and CDR2: MDHEN and SYDVKM. V was shortened by 7 bases and J by 5 bases, with 11 bases between the two germline ends. The CDR3 runs 13 residues. CDR3 residues: CASTGTGNEKLFF. In DNA form, the CDR3 reads TGTGCCAGCACCGGGACGGGGAATGAAAAACTGTTTTTT.

Points on this clonotype: One base separates it from a far larger clone, so it is likely a read error. J is TRBJ2-3 and V is TRBV5-5, with 11 bases matching TRBD2. The DNA end is more similar to TRBJ2-1, so the J call may be wrong. There are 15 residues in the CDR3. Germline V gives CDR1 SGHKS, CDR2 YYEKEE (reference sequence). The CDR3 region has the DNA TGTGCCAGCAGCACCACTAGCGGGAGTAGCAATGAGCAGTTCTTC. Its protein is CASSTTSGSSNEQFF.

This clonotype appeared many times. The rearrangement joins TRBV7-2 to TRBJ2-3; tentative D call: TRBD2 (5 bases). V dropped 2 bases and J dropped 5 bases, with 11 bases sitting between them. The germline CDR1 and CDR2 sequences are SGHTA and FQGNSA. The CDR3 has 14 amino acids. In DNA form, the CDR3 reads TGTGCCAGCAGCTTACAGCGGATGGGAGATACGCAGTATTTT. Its translation: CASSLQRMGDTQYF.

This clonotype was seen ten or more times. This chain joins TRBV25-1 and TRBJ2-7, with D tentatively TRBD1 or TRBD2 (5 bases each). The CDR3 is 14 residues long. V was clipped by 5 bases and J by 3 bases, with 14 bases between them. Germline values: CDR1 MGHDK, CDR2 SYGVNS. CDR3 amino acids: CASSPPGRYYEQYF. DNA of the CDR3: TGTGCCAGCAGTCCCCCGGGACGGTACTACGAGCAGTACTTC.

The table lists this clonotype with a few counts. The chain has TRBV9 and TRBJ2-2; 7 nucleotides line up with TRBD2. There are 14 residues in the CDR3. The ends lost 4 bases at V and 6 bases at J; junction bases unmatched: 6. The germline CDR1 and CDR2 sequences are SGDLS and YYNGEE. The CDR3 loop reads CASSLGRTAGELFF. The CDR3 region has the DNA TGTGCCAGCAGCCTCGGGAGGACGGCCGGGGAGCTGTTTTTT.

In its sample, this clonotype was seen many times. The J gene is TRBJ2-2, the V gene TRBV2, with 8 bases aligning to TRBD2. CDR3 length: 15 residues. Trimming removed 10 bases from V and 5 bases from J; junction bases left unmatched: 12. The germline V gene has CDR1 SNHLY and CDR2 FYNNEI. CDR3 protein: CANLPGGRRTGELFF. In DNA form, the CDR3 reads TGTGCCAACCTTCCGGGGGGGAGAAGGACCGGGGAGCTGTTTTTT.

The chain recombines TRBV6-1 with TRBJ2-3; 8 bases match TRBD1. Germline assignment: CDR1 MNHNS and CDR2 SASEGT. This CDR3 has 14 amino acids. V gave up 6 bases and J gave up 2 bases; unmatched junction bases: 4. The CDR3 region has the DNA TGTGCCAGCAGGCGACAGGGGTACACAGATACGCAGTATTTT. Translating gives CASRRQGYTDTQYF.

This clonotype was counted many times. The chain recombines TRBV2 with TRBJ2-7; 13 nucleotides line up with TRBD2. V was clipped by 3 bases and J by 4 bases; unmatched bases: 3. The CDR3 is 15 amino acids. Germline V lookup: CDR1 SNHLY, CDR2 FYNNEI. This chain's CDR3 is CASSEETSGRYEQYF. The CDR3, as DNA: TGTGCCAGCAGTGAGGAGACTAGCGGGAGGTACGAGCAGTACTTC.

The chain employs TRBV5-8 and TRBJ2-7, with D perhaps TRBD2 (5 bases). This CDR3 region has 13 residues. Germline V gene sequence: CDR1 SGHTS, CDR2 YDEGEE. The V end lost 3 bases, the J end lost 7 bases, and 14 bases lay between the germline ends. The CDR3 sequence is CASSSDSGWEQYF. The CDR3 nucleotides read TGTGCCAGCAGCTCAGACTCGGGGTGGGAGCAGTACTTC.

This clonotype was recorded many times. J is TRBJ2-1 and V is TRBV2, with 10 bases aligning to TRBD2. V trimming: 6 bases; J trimming: 4 bases; junction bases outside the gene matches: 6. CDR3 length: 15 amino acids. Germline V gene data show CDR1 as SNHLY and CDR2 as FYNNEI. The CDR3 protein is CASRTTSGSYNEQFF. CDR3 DNA sequence: TGTGCCAGCAGGACGACTAGCGGGTCTTACAATGAGCAGTTCTTC.